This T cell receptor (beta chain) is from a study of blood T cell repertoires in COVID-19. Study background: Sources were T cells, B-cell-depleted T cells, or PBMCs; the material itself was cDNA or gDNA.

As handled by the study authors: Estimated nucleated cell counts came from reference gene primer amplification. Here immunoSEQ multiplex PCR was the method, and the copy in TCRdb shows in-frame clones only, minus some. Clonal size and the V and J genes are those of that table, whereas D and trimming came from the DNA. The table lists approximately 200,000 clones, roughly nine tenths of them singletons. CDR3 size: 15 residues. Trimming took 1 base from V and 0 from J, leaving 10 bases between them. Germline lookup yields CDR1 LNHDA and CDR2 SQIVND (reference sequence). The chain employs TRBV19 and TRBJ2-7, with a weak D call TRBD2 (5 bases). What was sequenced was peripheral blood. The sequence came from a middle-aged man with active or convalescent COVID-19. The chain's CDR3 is CASSIGGQGSYEQYF. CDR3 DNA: TGTGCCAGTAGTATAGGAGGGCAAGGCTCCTACGAGCAGTACTTC.